The T cell receptor beta chain described here comes from a study of T cells in Graves' hyperthyroidism and ophthalmopathy. Study-level information: Peripheral blood was collected at initial diagnosis, before any treatment. Findings and limits, study-wide: Also found in blood were most expanded thyroid clonotypes above 0.001.

This clonotype was detected ten times or more. The antigen remains undetermined. Template material for amplifying TCR beta CDR3 regions consisted of RNA transcripts. Researchers ran a first-round RT-PCR on the TCR CDR3 using the HTBI primer set. Each CDR3 protein gets one entry after TCRdb re-called the multiplex PCR reads with MiXCR. The sample gives around 340,000 distinct CDR3 sequences, around 20% of which show up once; around 48% is in the top ten. The sequencing sample was made of blood. This sequence was found in a woman in her 50s with Graves' hyperthyroidism.

The CDR3, as DNA: TGTGCCAGCAGTTTATGGGACACCACACGATATAGCAATCAGCCCCAGCATTTT. Translated: CASSLWDTTRYSNQPQHF. This rearrangement joins TRBV28 to TRBJ1-5, with a tentative D call TRBD1 (5 bases). Germline CDR1 and CDR2: MDHEN and SYDVKM. V was pared by 0 bases and J by 0 bases, with 15 bases between. The CDR3 runs 18 residues. Variable domain in full (rest from reference TRBV28 and TRBJ1-5): DVKVTQSSRYLVKRTGEKVFLECVQDMDHENMFWYRQDPGLGLRLIYFSYDVKMKEKGDIPEGYSVSREKKERFSLILESASTNQTSMYLCASSLWDTTRYSNQPQHFGDGTRLSIL.